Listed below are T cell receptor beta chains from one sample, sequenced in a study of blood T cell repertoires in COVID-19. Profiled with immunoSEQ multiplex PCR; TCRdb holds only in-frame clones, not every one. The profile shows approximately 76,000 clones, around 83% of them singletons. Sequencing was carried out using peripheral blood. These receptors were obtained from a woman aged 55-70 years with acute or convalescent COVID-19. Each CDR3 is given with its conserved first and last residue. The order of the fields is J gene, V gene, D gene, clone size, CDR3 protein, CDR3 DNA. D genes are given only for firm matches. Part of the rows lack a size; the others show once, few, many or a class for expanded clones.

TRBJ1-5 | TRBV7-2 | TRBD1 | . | CASSSGQGRQPQHF | TGTGCCAGCAGCTCGGGACAGGGGCGCCAGCCCCAGCATTTT
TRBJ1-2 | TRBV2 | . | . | CASRNGRGGQGYTF | TGTGCCAGCAGGAACGGTCGGGGGGGGCAGGGCTACACCTTC
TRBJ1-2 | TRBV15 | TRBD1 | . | CATSRAIGGQGSNYGYTF | TGTGCCACCAGCAGAGCTATAGGGGGCCAGGGTTCTAACTATGGCTACACCTTC
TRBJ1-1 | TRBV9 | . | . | CASSAQDSLLEAFF | TGTGCCAGCAGCGCTCAAGACAGCCTCCTCGAAGCTTTCTTT
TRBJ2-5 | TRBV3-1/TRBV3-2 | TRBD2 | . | CASSFRSGRTQYF | TGTGCCAGCAGCTTTCGTAGCGGGAGAACCCAGTACTTC
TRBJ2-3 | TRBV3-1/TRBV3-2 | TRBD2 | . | CASSQRGGVGSTDTQYF | TGTGCCAGCAGCCAAAGGGGAGGGGTAGGAAGCACAGATACGCAGTATTTT
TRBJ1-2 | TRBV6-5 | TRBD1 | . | CASSSGGNNNYGYTF | TGTGCCAGCAGCTCAGGGGGCAATAATAACTATGGCTACACCTTC
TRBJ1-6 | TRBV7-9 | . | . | CASSLVALESPLHF | TGTGCCAGCAGCTTAGTTGCCCTGGAGTCACCCCTCCACTTT
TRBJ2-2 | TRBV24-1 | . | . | CATSDLKQGDTGELFF | TGTGCCACCAGTGATTTGAAGCAGGGTGACACCGGGGAGCTGTTTTTT
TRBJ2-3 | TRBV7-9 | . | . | CASSLGQGSYF | TGTGCCAGCAGCTTAGGGCAGGGCTCGTATTTT
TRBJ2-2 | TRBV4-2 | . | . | CASSQSREVPGELFF | TGTGCCAGCAGCCAGTCCAGGGAGGTCCCCGGGGAGCTGTTTTTT
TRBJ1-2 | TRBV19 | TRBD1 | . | CASSLGQRYGYTF | TGTGCCAGTAGCCTGGGACAGCGATATGGCTACACCTTC
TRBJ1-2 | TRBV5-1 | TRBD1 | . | CASLDSGGIDGYTF | TGCGCCAGCTTGGACTCAGGGGGCATCGATGGCTACACCTTC
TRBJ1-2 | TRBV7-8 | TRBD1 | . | CASSPGVGGGYTF | TGTGCCAGCAGCCCAGGGGTAGGGGGCGGCTACACCTTC
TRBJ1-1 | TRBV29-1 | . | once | CSVKQGSEAFF | TGCAGCGTGAAACAGGGATCTGAAGCTTTCTTT
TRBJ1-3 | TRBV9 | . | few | CASSVRGAASGNTIYF | TGTGCCAGCAGCGTACGGGGGGCCGCCTCTGGAAACACCATATATTTT
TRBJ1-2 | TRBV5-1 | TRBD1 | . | CASSPSQGNYGYTF | TGCGCCAGCTCACCGTCACAGGGGAACTATGGCTACACCTTC
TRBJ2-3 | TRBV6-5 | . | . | CASSLGSANTDTQYF | TGTGCCAGCAGTTTGGGGAGCGCTAACACAGATACGCAGTATTTT
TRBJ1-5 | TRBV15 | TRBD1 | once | CATTKVRPGQGSGSQPQHF | TGTGCCACCACCAAAGTCCGTCCGGGACAGGGATCTGGTAGTCAGCCCCAGCATTTT
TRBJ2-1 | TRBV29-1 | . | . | CSLRRGNNEQFF | TGCAGCCTTAGACGGGGGAACAATGAGCAGTTCTTC
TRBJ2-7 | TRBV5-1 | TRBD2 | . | CASSTGLAGVKDSYEQYF | TGCGCCAGCAGCACCGGACTAGCGGGGGTAAAAGATTCCTACGAGCAGTACTTC
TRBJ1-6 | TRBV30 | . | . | CAWMGAYSSPLHF | TGTGCCTGGATGGGGGCTTATAGTTCACCCCTCCACTTT
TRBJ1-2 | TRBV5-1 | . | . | CASSFSDTLNYGYTF | TGCGCCAGCAGCTTTTCGGACACGCTAAACTATGGCTACACCTTC
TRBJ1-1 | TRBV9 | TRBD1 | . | CASSTTGGVNTEAFF | TGTGCCAGCAGCACAACAGGGGGCGTGAACACTGAAGCTTTCTTT
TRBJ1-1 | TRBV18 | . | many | CASSGAVDTEAFF | TGTGCCAGCTCAGGCGCGGTGGACACTGAAGCTTTCTTT
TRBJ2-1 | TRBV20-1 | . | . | CSPSSHNEQFF | TGCAGTCCGTCTTCTCACAATGAGCAGTTCTTC
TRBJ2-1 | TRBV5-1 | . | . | CASSSSIYPPGGQFF | TGCGCCAGCAGCTCCTCGATTTACCCCCCCGGCGGGCAGTTCTTC
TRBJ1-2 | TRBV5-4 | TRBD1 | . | CASSALDRERGNYGYTF | TGTGCCAGCAGCGCCCTGGACAGGGAGCGGGGAAACTATGGCTACACCTTC
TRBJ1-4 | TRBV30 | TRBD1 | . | CAWSEWDRILF | TGTGCCTGGAGCGAATGGGACAGAATACTTTTT
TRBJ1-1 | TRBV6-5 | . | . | CASSLQGAGTEAFF | TGTGCCAGCAGTTTACAGGGTGCTGGCACTGAAGCTTTCTTT
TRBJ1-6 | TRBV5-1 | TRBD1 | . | CASSRDSPYNSPLHF | TGCGCCAGCAGCCGGGACAGTCCTTATAATTCACCCCTCCACTTT
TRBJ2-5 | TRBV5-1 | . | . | CASSMEGGAQYF | TGCGCCAGCAGCATGGAAGGGGGGGCCCAGTACTTC
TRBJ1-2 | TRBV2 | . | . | CASSEVPRGQDGYTF | TGTGCCAGCAGTGAAGTCCCCCGCGGGCAAGACGGCTACACCTTC
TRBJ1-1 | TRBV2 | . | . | CASSDTVMNTEAFF | TGTGCCAGCAGCGACACAGTTATGAACACTGAAGCTTTCTTT
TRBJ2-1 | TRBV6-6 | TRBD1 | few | CASSEDRGAYNEQFF | TGTGCCAGCAGTGAGGACAGGGGAGCATACAATGAGCAGTTCTTC
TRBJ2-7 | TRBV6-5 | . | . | CASSAYEQYF | TGTGCCAGCAGCGCCTACGAGCAGTACTTC
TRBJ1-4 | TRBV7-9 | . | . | CASSFWQGNEKLFF | TGTGCCAGCAGCTTTTGGCAGGGAAATGAAAAACTGTTTTTT
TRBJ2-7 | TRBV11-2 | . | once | CASSLDSDEQYF | TGTGCCAGCAGTCTGGACAGTGACGAGCAGTACTTC
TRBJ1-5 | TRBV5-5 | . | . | CASSLQGSNQPQHF | TGTGCCAGCAGCTTACAGGGTAGCAATCAGCCCCAGCATTTT